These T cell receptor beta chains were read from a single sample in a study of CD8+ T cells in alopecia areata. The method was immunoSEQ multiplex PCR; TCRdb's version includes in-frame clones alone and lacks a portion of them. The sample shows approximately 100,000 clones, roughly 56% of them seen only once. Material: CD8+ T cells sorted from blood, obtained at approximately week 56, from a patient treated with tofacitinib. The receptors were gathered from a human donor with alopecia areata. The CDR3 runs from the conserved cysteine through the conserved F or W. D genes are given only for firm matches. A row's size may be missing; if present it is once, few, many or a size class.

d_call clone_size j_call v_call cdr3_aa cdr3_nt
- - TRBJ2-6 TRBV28 CASSPLEGAAGANVLTF TGTGCCAGCAGTCCGCTGGAGGGGGCTGCTGGGGCCAACGTCCTGACTTTC
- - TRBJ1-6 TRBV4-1 CASSQKQVTSIPLHF TGCGCCAGCAGCCAAAAACAGGTTACCTCAATTCCCCTCCACTTT
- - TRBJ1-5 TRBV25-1 CASSEDRFNQPQHF TGTGCCAGCAGTGAAGACAGGTTCAATCAGCCCCAGCATTTT
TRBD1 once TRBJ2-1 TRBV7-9 CASRAPGTGSYEQFF TGTGCCAGCAGAGCCCCCGGGACAGGGAGCTATGAGCAGTTCTTC
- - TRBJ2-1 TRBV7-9 CASSSTTPRRKGGNEQFF TGTGCCAGCAGCTCGACGACCCCAAGACGCAAAGGTGGCAATGAGCAGTTCTTC
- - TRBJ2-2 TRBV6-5 CASSPITGELFF TGTGCCAGCAGCCCGATCACCGGGGAGCTGTTTTTT
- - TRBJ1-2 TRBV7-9 CASSGTYANYGYTF TGTGCCAGCAGTGGGACATACGCTAACTATGGCTACACCTTC
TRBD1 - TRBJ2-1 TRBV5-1 CASRVRDSSYNEQFF TGCGCCAGCAGGGTCCGGGACAGCTCCTACAATGAGCAGTTCTTC
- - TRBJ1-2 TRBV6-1 CASSEAARWDYGYTF TGTGCCAGCAGTGAAGCAGCTCGATGGGACTATGGCTACACCTTC
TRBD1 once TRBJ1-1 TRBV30 CAWDDMGQGMVEAFF TGTGCCTGGGACGACATGGGACAGGGAATGGTTGAAGCTTTCTTT
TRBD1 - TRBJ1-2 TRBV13 CASSERTGDHYGYTF TGTGCCAGCAGCGAAAGGACAGGAGATCACTATGGCTACACCTTC
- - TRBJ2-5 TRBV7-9 CASSPPRGTTGQETQYF TGTGCCAGCAGCCCACCGAGGGGGACTACGGGCCAAGAGACCCAGTACTTC
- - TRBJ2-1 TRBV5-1 CASSPGGPYNERFF TGCGCCAGCAGCCCAGGGGGGCCCTACAATGAGCGGTTCTTC
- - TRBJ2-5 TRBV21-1 CASKTQGRGCQETQYF TGTGCCAGCAAAACCCAGGGGAGAGGGTGCCAAGAGACCCAGTACTTC
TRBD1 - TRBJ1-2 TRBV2 CASSEEATGLPIYYGYTF TGTGCCAGCAGTGAAGAAGCGACAGGGCTGCCCATCTACTATGGCTACACCTTC
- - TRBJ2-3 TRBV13 CASSPWADTQYF TGTGCCAGCAGCCCCTGGGCCGATACGCAGTATTTT
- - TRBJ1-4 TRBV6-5 CASSSPGPGVKEKLFF TGTGCCAGCAGTTCCCCTGGGCCGGGGGTCAAGGAAAAACTGTTTTTT
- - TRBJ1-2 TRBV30 CAWSVGRGANYGYTF TGTGCCTGGAGTGTAGGACGGGGGGCTAACTATGGCTACACCTTC